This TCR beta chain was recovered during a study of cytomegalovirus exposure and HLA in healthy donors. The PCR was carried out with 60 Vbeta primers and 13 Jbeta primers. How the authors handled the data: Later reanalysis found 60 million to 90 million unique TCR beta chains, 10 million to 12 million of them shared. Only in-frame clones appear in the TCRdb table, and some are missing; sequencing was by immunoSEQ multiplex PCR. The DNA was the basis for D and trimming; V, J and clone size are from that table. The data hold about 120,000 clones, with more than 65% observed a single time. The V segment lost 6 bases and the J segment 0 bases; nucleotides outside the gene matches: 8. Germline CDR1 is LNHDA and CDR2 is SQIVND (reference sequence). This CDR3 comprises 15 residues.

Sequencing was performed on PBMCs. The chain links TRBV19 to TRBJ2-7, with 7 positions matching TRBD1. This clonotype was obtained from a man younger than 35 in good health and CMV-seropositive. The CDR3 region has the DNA TGTGCCAGTAGCGATGACAGGGAGAGCTCCTACGAGCAGTACTTC. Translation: CASSDDRESSYEQYF.